Presented here are 10 T cell receptor beta chains from one specimen sequenced in a study of human thymus T cells. Data came from immunoSEQ multiplex PCR; TCRdb stores just in-frame clones and leaves some out. The sample carries 54,000 or so clones, 90% to 95% recorded once. Sequencing used blood. These receptors all come from a boy under two years old with a congenital heart defect but otherwise immunologically healthy.

This clone has a single count. This sequence joins TRBV28 and TRBJ2-3; tentative D call: TRBD2 (6 bases). CDR3 length: 14 amino acids. The germline V and J ends were trimmed by 2 bases and 2 bases, with 8 bases remaining between them. CDR1 and CDR2 from the germline V gene are MDHEN and SYDVKM. CDR3 loop: CASSLAGLTDTQYF. The CDR3 DNA follows: TGTGCCAGCAGTTTAGCGGGGCTCACAGATACGCAGTATTTT.

CDR3 residues: CASSRTTSYEQYF. CDR3 coding DNA: TGTGCCAGCAGTAGGACTACCTCCTACGAGCAGTACTTC. The V and J genes are TRBV6-1 and TRBJ2-7; a possible D gene is TRBD2 (6 bases). In germline, CDR1 is MNHNS, CDR2 SASEGT. The V gene lost 5 bases and the J gene lost 0 bases, with 8 bases spanning the gap. The CDR3 consists of 13 residues.

The chain is built from TRBV7-2 and TRBJ2-5, with 14 bases aligning to TRBD2. The CDR3 extends over 16 amino acids. Germline V CDR1 and CDR2: SGHTA, FQGNSA. V shed 5 bases, J shed 2 bases, and the junction held 4 bases outside the gene matches. Here the CDR3 reads CASSARLAGGQETQYF. In nucleotides, the CDR3 is TGTGCCAGCAGCGCCCGACTAGCGGGGGGGCAAGAGACCCAGTACTTC.

This sequence joins TRBV5-1 and TRBJ2-1, with no clear D. The V and J ends lost 0 bases and 0 bases respectively, with 7 bases between them. The CDR3 contains 15 residues. CDR1 and CDR2 (germline): SGHRS, YFSETQ. The CDR3 sequence is CASSLEAGSYNEQFF. The CDR3, as DNA: TGCGCCAGCAGCTTGGAAGCCGGCTCCTACAATGAGCAGTTCTTC. The whole variable domain, remainder taken from reference TRBV5-1 and TRBJ2-1, is KAGVTQTPRYLIKTRGQQVTLSCSPISGHRSVSWYQQTPGQGLQFLFEYFSETQRNKGNFPGRFSGRQFSNSRSEMNVSTLELGDSALYLCASSLEAGSYNEQFFGPGTRLTVL.

The chain is built from TRBV12-5 and TRBJ2-3; 14 bases agree with TRBD2. V gave up 0 bases and J gave up 3 bases; unmatched junction bases: 17. CDR1 is LGHNT, CDR2 FRNRAP, per germline. The CDR3 has 22 residues. The CDR3 region is CASGLVLSRLTSGGDGTDTQYF. The CDR3 nucleotides read TGTGCTAGTGGTTTGGTGCTCTCCCGCCTGACTAGCGGGGGGGACGGGACAGATACGCAGTATTTT.

This chain connects TRBV2 to TRBJ1-1; no clear D. The CDR3 sequence is 12 residues long. Between the trimmed V and J ends, which lost 5 bases and 5 bases, there was a span of 9 bases. The V gene's germline CDR1 is SNHLY and CDR2 FYNNEI. The CDR3 is CASSTYGTEAFF. The CDR3 region has the DNA TGTGCCAGCAGTACGTATGGAACTGAAGCTTTCTTT.

This clone was seen a single time. V usage is TRBV11-2 and J usage is TRBJ1-1, with TRBD1 identical over 10 bases. The V segment lost 5 bases and the J segment 5 bases; nucleotides outside the gene matches: 8. There are 15 residues in the CDR3. Looked up from germline, CDR1 is SGHAT and CDR2 is FQNNGV. The CDR3 loop reads CASSPRQGAHTEAFF. In DNA, the CDR3 is TGTGCCAGCAGCCCGAGACAGGGGGCGCATACTGAAGCTTTCTTT.

Comments on this clone: A junction end diverges from the germline sequence, so it may reflect a read error. The same CDR3 can be traced to other DNA sequences in this sample. In DNA form, the CDR3 reads TGTGCCAGCAGCTTGGATAGGTCCTACGAGCAGTACTTC. Its protein product is CASSLDRSYEQYF. This chain connects TRBV5-1 to TRBJ2-7, with D unresolved. The CDR3 is made up of 13 amino acids. Looked up from germline, CDR1 is SGHRS and CDR2 is YFSETQ. Combining the CDR3 with reference TRBV5-1 and TRBJ2-7 gives the whole variable domain KAGVTQTPRYLIKTRGQQVTLSCSPISGHRSVSWYQQTPGQGLQFLFEYFSETQRNKGNFPGRFSGRQFSNSRSEMNVSTLELGDSALYLCASSLDRSYEQYFGPGTRLTVT.

The V gene is TRBV6-5, the J gene TRBJ1-1; 9 bases are a match to TRBD1. Germline-derived CDR1 and CDR2 are MNHEY and SVGAGI. The CDR3 is made up of 15 amino acids. V was clipped by 8 bases and J by 0 bases; unmatched bases: 7. The CDR3 nucleotides read TGTGCCAGCGGGACAGGGTCTCTCATGAACACTGAAGCTTTCTTT. The encoded protein is CASGTGSLMNTEAFF.

Only one count was recorded for this clone. V gene TRBV7-2 combines with J gene TRBJ1-5; 7 bases are shared with TRBD1. Germline values: CDR1 SGHTA, CDR2 FQGNSA. The CDR3 extends over 15 amino acids. After removal of 3 bases from V and 5 bases from J, the junction contained 7 bases not matched to a gene. The CDR3 DNA reads TGTGCCAGCAGCTTGGGCAGGGGGGGCGATCAGCCCCAGCATTTT. Translating gives CASSLGRGGDQPQHF.